This T cell receptor (beta chain) was captured by sequencing in a study of STAT5B mutations in CD4+ large granular lymphocyte leukemia. Findings and caveats of the study: Without HLA matching, higher CD4+ than CD8+ T-LGLL clonality could reflect small sample size. Top patient clones used TRBV06 genes more often: 8/27 versus 2/35 in controls. About 25% of private leukemic clonotypes occurred rarely in other patients' non-leukemic repertoires.

Germline assignment: CDR1 SGHRS and CDR2 YFSETQ. The length of the CDR3 is 16 residues. Trimming pared 4 bases from V and 1 base from J, leaving 15 bases between. Points on this clone: Its antigen is not known.

This table comes from immunoSEQ multiplex PCR, and its TCRdb copy is limited to in-frame clones, with some not included. This table has just under 35,000 clones, about two thirds appearing once. Controls came from buffy coats of healthy blood donors. The chain recombines TRBV5-1 with TRBJ2-1; TRBD2 is a possible D gene (6 bases). This TCR derives from a human donor in good health. The sample consisted of CD4+ T cells from blood buffy coats. Here the CDR3 DNA reads TGCGCCAGCAGCCCCCGACTAGGTGGGTCCTACAATGAGCAGTTCTTC. It is translated as CASSPRLGGSYNEQFF.